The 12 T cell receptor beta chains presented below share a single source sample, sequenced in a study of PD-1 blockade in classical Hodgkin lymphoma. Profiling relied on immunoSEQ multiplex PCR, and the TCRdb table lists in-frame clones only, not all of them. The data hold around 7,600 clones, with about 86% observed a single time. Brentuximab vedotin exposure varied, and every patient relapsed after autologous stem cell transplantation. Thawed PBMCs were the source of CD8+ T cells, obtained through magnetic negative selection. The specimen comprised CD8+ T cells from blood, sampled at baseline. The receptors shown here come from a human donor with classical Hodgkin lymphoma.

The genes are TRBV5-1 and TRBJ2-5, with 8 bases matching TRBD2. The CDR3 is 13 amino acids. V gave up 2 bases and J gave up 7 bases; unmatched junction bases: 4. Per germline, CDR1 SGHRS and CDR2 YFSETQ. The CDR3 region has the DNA TGCGCCAGCAGCTTCGGGGGGGATTGGACCCAGTACTTC. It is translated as CASSFGGDWTQYF.

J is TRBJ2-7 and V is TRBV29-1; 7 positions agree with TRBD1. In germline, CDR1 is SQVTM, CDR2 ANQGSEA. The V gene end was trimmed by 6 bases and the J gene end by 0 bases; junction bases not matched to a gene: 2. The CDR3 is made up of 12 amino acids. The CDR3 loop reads CSVSGGSYEQYF. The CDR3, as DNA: TGCAGCGTATCAGGGGGCTCCTACGAGCAGTACTTC.

CDR3 residues: CASSEVVTDQETQYF. Written as DNA, the CDR3 is TGTGCCAGCAGTGAGGTGGTCACAGATCAAGAGACCCAGTACTTC. The gene calls are TRBV6-1 and TRBJ2-5; no clear D gene. Trimming removed 3 bases at V and 2 bases at J, with 13 bases between. This CDR3 comprises 15 residues. Germline V gene lookup returns CDR1 MNHNS and CDR2 SASEGT.

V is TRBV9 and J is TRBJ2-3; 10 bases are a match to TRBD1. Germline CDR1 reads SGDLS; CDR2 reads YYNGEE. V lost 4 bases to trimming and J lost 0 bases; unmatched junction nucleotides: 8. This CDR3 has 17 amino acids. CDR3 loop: CASSYEDRGSSTDTQYF. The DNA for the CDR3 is TGTGCCAGCAGCTACGAGGACAGGGGGTCTAGCACAGATACGCAGTATTTT.

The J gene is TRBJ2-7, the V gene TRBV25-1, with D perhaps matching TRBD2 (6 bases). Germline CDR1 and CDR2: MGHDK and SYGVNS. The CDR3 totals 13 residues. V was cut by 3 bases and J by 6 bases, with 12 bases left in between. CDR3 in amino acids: CASSDPTSLEQYF. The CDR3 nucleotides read TGTGCCAGCAGTGACCCTACTAGCCTCGAGCAGTACTTC.

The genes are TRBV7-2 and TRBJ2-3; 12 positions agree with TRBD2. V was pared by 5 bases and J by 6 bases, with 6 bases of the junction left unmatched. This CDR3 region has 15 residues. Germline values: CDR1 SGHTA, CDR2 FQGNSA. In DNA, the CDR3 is TGTGCCAGCAGCCCGACTAGCGGGGGATCGGATACGCAGTATTTT. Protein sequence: CASSPTSGGSDTQYF.

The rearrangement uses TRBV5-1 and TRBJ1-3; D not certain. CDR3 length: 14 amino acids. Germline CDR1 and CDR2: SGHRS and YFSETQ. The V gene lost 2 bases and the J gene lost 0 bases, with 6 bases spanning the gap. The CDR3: CASSLESSGNTIYF. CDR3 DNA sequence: TGCGCCAGCAGCTTAGAGAGCTCTGGAAACACCATATATTTT. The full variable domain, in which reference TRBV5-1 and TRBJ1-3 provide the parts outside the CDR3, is KAGVTQTPRYLIKTRGQQVTLSCSPISGHRSVSWYQQTPGQGLQFLFEYFSETQRNKGNFPGRFSGRQFSNSRSEMNVSTLELGDSALYLCASSLESSGNTIYFGEGSWLTVV.

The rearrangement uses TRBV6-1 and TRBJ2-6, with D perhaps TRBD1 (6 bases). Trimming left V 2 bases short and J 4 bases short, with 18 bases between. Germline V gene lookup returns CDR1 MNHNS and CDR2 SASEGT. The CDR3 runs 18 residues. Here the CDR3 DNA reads TGTGCCAGCAGTGAATCTACAGTATGGGGGCTCGGGGCCAACGTCCTGACTTTC. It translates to CASSESTVWGLGANVLTF.

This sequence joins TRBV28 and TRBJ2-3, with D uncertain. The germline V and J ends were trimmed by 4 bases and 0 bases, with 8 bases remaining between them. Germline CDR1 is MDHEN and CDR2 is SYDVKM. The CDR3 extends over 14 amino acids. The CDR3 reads CASSWYGSTDTQYF. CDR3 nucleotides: TGTGCCAGCAGTTGGTACGGAAGCACAGATACGCAGTATTTT.

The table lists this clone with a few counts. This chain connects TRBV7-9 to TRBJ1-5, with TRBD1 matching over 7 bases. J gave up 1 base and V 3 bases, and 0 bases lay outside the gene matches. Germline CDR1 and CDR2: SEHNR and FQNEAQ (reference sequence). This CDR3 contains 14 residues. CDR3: CASSLGQSNQPQHF. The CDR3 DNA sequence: TGTGCCAGCAGCTTGGGACAGAGCAATCAGCCCCAGCATTTT.

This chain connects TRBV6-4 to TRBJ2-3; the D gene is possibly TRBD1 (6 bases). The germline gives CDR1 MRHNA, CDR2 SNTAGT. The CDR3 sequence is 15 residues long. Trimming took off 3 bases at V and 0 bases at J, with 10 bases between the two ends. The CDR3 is CASSDWGLSTDTQYF. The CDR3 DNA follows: TGTGCCAGCAGTGATTGGGGGCTCAGCACAGATACGCAGTATTTT.

The CDR3 DNA sequence: TGTGCCAGCAGCCAAGGGGGAGTCGGTGGGTACGAGCAGTACTTC. It codes for CASSQGGVGGYEQYF. The chain links TRBV5-6 to TRBJ2-7; TRBD1 is a possible D gene (6 bases). The CDR3 totals 15 residues. Between the trimmed V and J ends, which lost 4 bases and 4 bases, there was a span of 18 bases. Germline V gene data show CDR1 as SGHDT and CDR2 as YYEEEE.